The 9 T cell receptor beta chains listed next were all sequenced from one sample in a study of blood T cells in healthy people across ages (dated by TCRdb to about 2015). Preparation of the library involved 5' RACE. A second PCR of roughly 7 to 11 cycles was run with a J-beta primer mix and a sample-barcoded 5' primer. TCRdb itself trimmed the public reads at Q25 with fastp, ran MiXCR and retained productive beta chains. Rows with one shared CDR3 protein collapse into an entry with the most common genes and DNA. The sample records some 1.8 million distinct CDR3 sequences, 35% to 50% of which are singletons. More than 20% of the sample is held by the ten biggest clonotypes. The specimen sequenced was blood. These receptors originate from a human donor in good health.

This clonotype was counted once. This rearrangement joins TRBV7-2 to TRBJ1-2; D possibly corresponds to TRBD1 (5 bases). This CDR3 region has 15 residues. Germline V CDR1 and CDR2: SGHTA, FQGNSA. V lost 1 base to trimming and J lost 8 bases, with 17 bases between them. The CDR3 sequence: CASSLGVRDSGGYTF. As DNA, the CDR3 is TGTGCCAGCAGCTTAGGGGTCAGGGATTCGGGGGGCTACACCTTC.

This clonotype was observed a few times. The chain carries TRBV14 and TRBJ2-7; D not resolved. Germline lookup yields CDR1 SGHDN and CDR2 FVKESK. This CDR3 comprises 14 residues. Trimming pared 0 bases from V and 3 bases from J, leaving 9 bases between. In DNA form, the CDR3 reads TGTGCCAGCAGCCAAGATTCCGAGTTCTACGAGCAGTACTTC. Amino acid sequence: CASSQDSEFYEQYF.

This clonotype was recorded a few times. In nucleotides, the CDR3 is TGTGCCAGCAGCCCAGGGTCGGGGACGGCCGACTCCTATAATTCACCCCTCCACTTT. This codes for CASSPGSGTADSYNSPLHF. The chain links TRBV11-3 to TRBJ1-6; possible D gene TRBD1, 5 bases. V was clipped by 5 bases and J by 0 bases, with 20 bases between them. The CDR3 runs 19 residues. Germline loops: CDR1 SGHNT, CDR2 YENEEA.

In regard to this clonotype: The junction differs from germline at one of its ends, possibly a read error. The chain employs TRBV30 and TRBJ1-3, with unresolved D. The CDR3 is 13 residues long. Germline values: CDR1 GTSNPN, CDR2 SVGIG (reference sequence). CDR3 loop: CAWIERAGNTIYF. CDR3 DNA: TGTGCCTGGATTGAGAGGGCTGGAAACACCATATACTTT.

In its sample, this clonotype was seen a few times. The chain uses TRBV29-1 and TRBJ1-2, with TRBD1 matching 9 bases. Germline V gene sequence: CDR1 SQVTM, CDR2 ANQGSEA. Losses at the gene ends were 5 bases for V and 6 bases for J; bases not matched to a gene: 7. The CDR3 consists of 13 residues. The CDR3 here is CSVFPGQGHGYTF. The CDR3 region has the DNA TGCAGCGTTTTTCCGGGACAGGGACATGGCTACACCTTC.

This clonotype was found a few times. The CDR3 DNA sequence: TGCGCCAGCAGCCAGTGGGCCAGGACTAGCGGGCTCACAGATACGCAGTATTTT. Amino acid sequence: CASSQWARTSGLTDTQYF. The rearrangement joins TRBV4-1 to TRBJ2-3; the match to TRBD2 covers 11 bases. CDR3 size: 18 residues. CDR1 and CDR2 (germline): MGHRA, YSYEKL. V trimming: 3 bases; J trimming: 2 bases; junction bases outside the gene matches: 10.

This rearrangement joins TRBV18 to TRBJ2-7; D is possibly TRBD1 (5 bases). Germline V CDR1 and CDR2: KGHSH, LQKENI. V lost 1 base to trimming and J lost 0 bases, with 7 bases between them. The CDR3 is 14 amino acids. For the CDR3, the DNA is TGTGCCAGCTCACCACAGACAGCCTCCTACGAGCAGTACTTC. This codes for CASSPQTASYEQYF. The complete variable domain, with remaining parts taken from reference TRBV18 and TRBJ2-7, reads NAGVMQNPRHLVRRRGQEARLRCSPMKGHSHVYWYRQLPEEGLKFMVYLQKENIIDESGMPKERFSAEFPKEGPSILRIQQVVRGDSAAYFCASSPQTASYEQYFGPGTRLTVT.

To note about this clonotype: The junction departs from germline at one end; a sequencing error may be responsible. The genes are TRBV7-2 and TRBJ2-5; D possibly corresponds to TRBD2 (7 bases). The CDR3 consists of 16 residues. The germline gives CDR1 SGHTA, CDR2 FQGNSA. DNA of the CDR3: TGTGCCAGCAGCCTGGGGGGGCTTCAGTACCAAGAGGCCCAGTACTTC. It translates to CASSLGGLQYQEAQYF.

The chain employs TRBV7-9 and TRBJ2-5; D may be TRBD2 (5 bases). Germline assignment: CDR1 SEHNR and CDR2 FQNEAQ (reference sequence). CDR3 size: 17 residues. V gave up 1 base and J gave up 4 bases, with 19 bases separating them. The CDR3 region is CASSLGVKRIRLETQYF. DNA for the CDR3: TGTGCCAGCAGCTTAGGGGTGAAGCGGATAAGGCTAGAGACCCAGTACTTC.